The 8 T cell receptor beta chains below all came from one sample that was sequenced in a study of shared clonotypes between healthy human individuals. Measured with immunoSEQ multiplex PCR; TCRdb has only the in-frame clones, and not every one. The sample shows about 450,000 clones, roughly three quarters of them seen only once. The sample was PBMCs. Receptors were obtained from a woman in her thirties or forties in good health. Some clones in this sample may be carry-over from other donors' samples.

This chain uses TRBV4-1 with TRBJ2-7, with unresolved D. CDR3 size: 14 residues. V lost 2 bases, J lost 0 bases, and 8 bases lay in between. CDR1 and CDR2 (germline): MGHRA, YSYEKL. CDR3 DNA: TGCGCCAGCAGCCAACCCAGGTTCTCCTACGAGCAGTACTTC. Protein sequence: CASSQPRFSYEQYF.

The chain has TRBV27 and TRBJ1-1; D gene uncertain. Germline V CDR1 and CDR2: MNHEY, SMNVEV (reference sequence). CDR3 size: 13 residues. V gave up 2 bases and J gave up 2 bases, with 6 bases separating them. The CDR3 region has the DNA TGTGCCAGCAGTTTAAACTTAAACACTGAAGCTTTCTTT. Translating gives CASSLNLNTEAFF.

A single count supports this clone. This chain joins TRBV6-1 and TRBJ2-7, with D perhaps TRBD1 (6 bases). This CDR3 spans 15 amino acids. Germline V lookup: CDR1 MNHNS, CDR2 SASEGT. V was trimmed by 10 bases and J by 7 bases, leaving 26 bases between them. CDR3 nucleotide sequence: TGTGCCACGGTTCTCTACAGGGCTTTGTGCTGGGAGCAGTACTTC. Amino acids: CATVLYRALCWEQYF.

This clone has a count of ten or more. The J gene is TRBJ2-1, the V gene TRBV7-2; 8 nucleotides align to TRBD1. CDR1 and CDR2 (germline): SGHTA, FQGNSA. There are 14 residues in the CDR3. V lost 6 bases and J lost 5; bases outside the gene matches: 6. CDR3 nucleotides: TGTGCCAGCAGGAGGACAGGGTCCCACAATGAGCAGTTCTTC. Residues: CASRRTGSHNEQFF.

The genes are TRBV7-9 and TRBJ1-2; 9 positions agree with TRBD1. The V gene's germline CDR1 is SEHNR and CDR2 FQNEAQ (reference sequence). Trimming took 5 bases from V and 3 from J; bases not matched to a gene: 7. The CDR3 is 15 amino acids. The CDR3 sequence is CASSGGDRVYYGYTF. CDR3 sequence (DNA): TGTGCCAGCAGCGGGGGGGACAGGGTTTACTATGGCTACACCTTC.

Notes on this clone: A read error is possible here, since a much larger clone lies one base away. Other nucleotide sequences in the sample specify the same CDR3. This sequence joins TRBV7-3 and TRBJ2-3; D may be TRBD1 (5 bases). The CDR3 has 14 amino acids. Germline V gene sequence: CDR1 SGHTA, CDR2 FQGTGA. This CDR3 is CASSPSWGTDTQYF. CDR3 DNA: TGTGCCAGCAGCCCCTCCTGGGGCACAGATACGCAGTACTTT.

Worth noting for this clone: Other nucleotide sequences from this sample produce the same CDR3. The chain links TRBV7-8 to TRBJ2-3; 9 bases line up with TRBD2. Per the germline V gene, CDR1 is SGHVS and CDR2 is FQNEAQ. Trimming at V came to 5 bases and at J to 5 bases, leaving 11 bases not matched to a gene. The CDR3 is made up of 16 amino acids. CDR3 sequence: CASSGDSGRGKDTQYF. DNA for the CDR3: TGTGCCAGCAGCGGCGATAGCGGGAGAGGGAAAGATACGCAGTATTTT.

The V gene is TRBV2, the J gene TRBJ1-4, with D possibly being TRBD1 (6 bases). The germline V gene encodes CDR1 SNHLY and CDR2 FYNNEI. The CDR3 totals 13 residues. Trimming left V 10 bases short and J 7 bases short, with 16 bases between. CDR3 residues: CATRTGRVEKLFF. The DNA for the CDR3 is TGTGCCACCCGAACAGGGCGGGTTGAAAAACTGTTTTTT.